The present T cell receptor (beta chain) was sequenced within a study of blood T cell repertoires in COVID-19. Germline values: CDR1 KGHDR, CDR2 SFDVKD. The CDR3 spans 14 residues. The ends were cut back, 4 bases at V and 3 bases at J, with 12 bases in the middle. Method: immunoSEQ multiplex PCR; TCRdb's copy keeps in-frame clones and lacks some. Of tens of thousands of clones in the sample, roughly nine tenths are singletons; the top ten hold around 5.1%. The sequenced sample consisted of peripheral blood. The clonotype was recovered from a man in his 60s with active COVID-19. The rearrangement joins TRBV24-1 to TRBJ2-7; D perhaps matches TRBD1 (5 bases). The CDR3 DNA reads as TGTGCCACCAGTGACCCAGACAGAAACTACGAGCAGTACTTC. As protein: CATSDPDRNYEQYF.